This TCR beta chain comes out of a study of beta chain features in type 1 diabetes (dated by TCRdb to the late 2010s). For context, the study as a whole: No differences in mean age, gender distribution, total cell number or subset yield were found between patients and healthy donors. Whereas all 28 donors provided naive and central memory subsets, regulatory and stem cell-like memory subsets were isolated from just 8 patients and about 8 healthy donors. The study compared the TCRB repertoires of sorted circulating CD4+ T cell subsets in recently diagnosed type 1 diabetes patients with those in matched healthy donors. A total of around 110,000,000 sorted cells were examined across all samples, and a strong correlation was observed between cell number per subset and RNA yield.

All of the isolated RNA was reverse transcribed with the High Capacity cDNA Reverse Transcription Kit, so expressed TCRB transcripts were sequenced. Deep immunoSEQ sequencing was performed on naive, central memory and regulatory T cell samples, with an average of around 3.5 million total reads per sample. Sorted cells were lysed in RLT buffer and RNA was extracted with DNase-treated RNeasy Micro or Mini kits, depending on cell number. Each cell subset was processed separately to prevent cross-contamination, with patient and healthy donor samples processed together. The immunoSEQ multiplex PCR was used to amplify TCRB sequences from cDNA, generating 87-bp fragments that spanned the CDR3 region. Amplicons were sequenced on the Illumina HiSeq platform. On the authors' methods: Synthetic template baselines were used to correct PCR bias computationally, reads within Hamming distance 2 were collapsed, and singletons that could not be merged were discarded. Reads were aligned to IMGT to assign V, D and J genes, CDR3 length, and insertions or deletions at six rearrangement sites. Within each subset, clonotype counts were normalized to the number of sorted cells before true diversity and Gini coefficients were calculated with the tcR R package. Repertoire sharing was quantified using the overlap coefficient calculated on TCRB nucleotide sequences. Drawn from immuneACCESS, this table holds only the in-frame rearrangements with V and J called that TCRdb kept. Clones are partly lost; checked studies trace under half to an unresolved V gene and leave the rest unexplained. Clone size and the V and J calls come from that table; the DNA yielded D and trimming. For this sample the table gives around 140,000 clones, of which about 13% were detected only once. Roughly 1.4% of the sample is taken by the ten largest.

A single peripheral blood draw of around 120 mL on average was collected from each donor into heparinised tubes. Using a panel that included CD45RO, CCR7, CD25, CD127, CD95 and CD27, naive, central memory, regulatory and stem cell-like memory CD4+ T cells were sorted on a BD FACSAria II. Every sorted population had a purity above 95%. PBMCs were separated immediately by Lymphoprep density gradient centrifugation and were stained directly, without being cultured. So that batch effects would be minimized, each experiment stained and sorted samples in pairs, pairing one healthy donor with one patient. The CDR3 goes from the cysteine to the phenylalanine over 17 residues. The read is trimmed to its CDR3 DNA, 51 bases read in frame from base 1. V lost 5 bases and J lost 5 bases, and the count of bases not matched to a germline gene is 13. Via the germline V gene, CDR1 is SGHTS and CDR2 YDEGEE. Paper-wide results and their limitations: Type 1 diabetes patients showed a moderate but significant shortening of TCRB CDR3 length in all four CD4+ subsets. Naive, central memory and regulatory TCRB repertoires appeared more similar among patients than among healthy donors. Because cDNA was sequenced instead of genomic DNA, activated cells with high expression could be over-represented, although the groups did not differ in activation or CD3 levels. At VDJ recombination sites, type 1 diabetes patients had fewer insertions and more deleted nucleotides, which implies abnormalities in thymic rearrangement. Because the HLA sub-analyses included only small numbers of individuals, any influence of HLA type on TCRB rearrangement was left unresolved. PCR might favor shorter templates, but patient and control samples were amplified and corrected together, so any skew would affect both groups equally.

A remark on this clone: Its antigen remains unidentified. No qualities accompany the bases; no much larger clone lies one base away.

The sequence joins TRBV5-8 to TRBJ1-6; 7 of the junction bases match TRBD1. The sequence was obtained from a man aged 18-30 years with type 1 diabetes. Sequenced: central memory CD4+ T cells from blood. DNA sequence: TGTGCCAGCAGATGGACAGGTGCCTCCGATCATAATTCACCCCTCCACTTT. The encoded protein is CASRWTGASDHNSPLHF.